The 32 T cell receptor beta chains below all came from one sample that was sequenced in a study of blood T cell repertoires in COVID-19. TCRdb's copy holds only in-frame clones and misses some; the assay was immunoSEQ multiplex PCR. This table holds approximately 110,000 clones, around 86% found once. The sequencing sample was made of peripheral blood. These receptor sequences come from a man in his 70s with acute or convalescent COVID-19.

The chain couples TRBV5-4 to TRBJ2-5; D not resolved. V gave up 0 bases and J gave up 1 base, with 13 bases separating them. CDR3 length equals 16 residues. CDR1 and CDR2 (germline): SGHNT, YYREEE (reference sequence). For the CDR3, the DNA is TGTGCCAGCAGCTTGGGGCCCCGGCACAGCCAAGAGACCCAGTACTTC. Amino acid sequence: CASSLGPRHSQETQYF.

A single count supports this clone. The same CDR3 also results from other DNA sequences found in this sample. J is TRBJ2-6 and V is TRBV24-1; D not certain. The CDR3 spans 15 residues. Per the germline V gene, CDR1 is KGHDR and CDR2 is SFDVKD. With 3 bases removed from V and 0 bases from J, the gap between germline ends came to 5 bases. The CDR3: CATSDPNSGANVLTF. The CDR3 DNA sequence: TGTGCCACCAGTGATCCCAACTCTGGGGCCAACGTCCTGACTTTC.

This rearrangement joins TRBV29-1 to TRBJ1-1; 7 nucleotides line up with TRBD1. This CDR3 region has 13 residues. The J segment lost 1 base and the V segment lost 7 bases, leaving 6 bases of the junction unmatched. Per germline, CDR1 SQVTM and CDR2 ANQGSEA. CDR3 DNA: TGCAGCGGCGCCGGACAGGAGAACACTGAAGCTTTCTTT. It is translated as CSGAGQENTEAFF.

The chain has TRBV7-9 and TRBJ1-2, with D possibly TRBD1 on 5 matching bases. The CDR3 extends over 15 amino acids. CDR1 SEHNR and CDR2 FQNEAQ come from the germline V gene (reference sequence). Deletions cut 3 bases from V and 5 bases from J, with 16 bases between. CDR3 sequence: CASSLNIGRTYGYTF. CDR3 nucleotide sequence: TGTGCCAGCAGCTTGAATATTGGACGGACATATGGCTACACCTTC.

The chain employs TRBV28 and TRBJ1-2, with TRBD1 as a possible D gene (5 bases). CDR1 is MDHEN and CDR2 is SYDVKM in the germline V gene. There are 12 residues in the CDR3. The V gene lost 5 bases and the J gene lost 7 bases, with 11 bases spanning the gap. CDR3 in amino acids: CASSPRVTGYTF. CDR3 DNA sequence: TGTGCCAGCAGTCCCAGGGTCACTGGCTACACCTTC.

This chain connects TRBV7-2 to TRBJ2-5; 11 bases are shared with TRBD2. The length of the CDR3 is 14 residues. After removal of 5 bases from V and 5 bases from J, the junction contained 4 bases not matched to a gene. Germline assignment: CDR1 SGHTA and CDR2 FQGNSA. This chain's CDR3 is CASSGTSGGETQYF. CDR3 DNA sequence: TGTGCCAGCAGCGGGACTAGCGGCGGGGAGACCCAGTACTTC.

The chain combines TRBV5-1 with TRBJ2-2, with 7 bases identical to TRBD1. CDR1 is SGHRS, CDR2 YFSETQ, per germline. Trimming at V came to 5 bases and at J to 5 bases, leaving 6 bases not matched to a gene. The length of the CDR3 is 14 residues. The CDR3 sequence is CASSQGEGTGELFF. The CDR3 DNA reads as TGCGCCAGCAGTCAGGGGGAAGGTACCGGGGAGCTGTTTTTT.

This clone was seen once. The chain joins TRBV5-4 to TRBJ2-7, with 13 nucleotides matching TRBD2. From germline, CDR1 is SGHNT and CDR2 YYREEE (reference sequence). This CDR3 region has 15 residues. The ends lost 4 bases at V and 5 bases at J; junction bases unmatched: 6. CDR3 protein: CASSVGLAGVNEQYF. The CDR3 nucleotides are TGTGCCAGCAGCGTAGGACTAGCGGGAGTGAACGAGCAGTACTTC.

The chain recombines TRBV10-1 with TRBJ2-2, with D possibly TRBD2 on 5 matching bases. Germline lookup yields CDR1 WNHNN and CDR2 SYGVQD (reference sequence). V was cut by 4 bases and J by 9 bases, with 9 bases left in between. The CDR3 is 12 amino acids. CDR3 amino acids: CASSAEGRELFF. The CDR3 nucleotides read TGCGCCAGCAGTGCTGAGGGCCGGGAGCTGTTTTTT.

This clone appeared a single time. The chain combines TRBV5-4 with TRBJ1-1, with TRBD1 matching over 7 bases. The CDR3 extends over 14 amino acids. Germline CDR1 reads SGHNT; CDR2 reads YYREEE (reference sequence). J gave up 10 bases and V 0 bases, and 9 bases lay outside the gene matches. The CDR3 loop reads CASSLGTGVPGAFF. The CDR3 DNA sequence: TGTGCCAGCAGCTTGGGAACAGGGGTGCCAGGAGCTTTCTTT.

J is TRBJ1-4 and V is TRBV24-1; a weak D match, TRBD1 (5 bases). The CDR3 is 16 residues long. The germline CDR1 and CDR2 sequences are KGHDR and SFDVKD. Trimming took 3 bases from V and 0 from J, leaving 10 bases between them. The CDR3 DNA follows: TGTGCCACCAGTGATGGGACGGGGGCAACTAATGAAAAACTGTTTTTT. This sequence encodes CATSDGTGATNEKLFF.

The V gene is TRBV5-1, the J gene TRBJ1-2, with 9 bases fitting TRBD1. V was pared by 3 bases and J by 9 bases, with 9 bases of the junction left unmatched. Germline CDR1 SGHRS, CDR2 YFSETQ. The CDR3 runs 14 residues. The CDR3 loop reads CASSWETGGASYTF. In DNA form, the CDR3 reads TGCGCCAGCAGCTGGGAGACAGGGGGGGCGAGCTACACCTTC.

This chain uses TRBV6-6 with TRBJ1-5; TRBD1 is a possible D gene (6 bases). CDR1 is MNHNY, CDR2 SVGAGI, per germline (reference sequence). V lost 6 bases, J lost 0 bases, and 12 bases lay in between. This CDR3 contains 15 residues. Here the CDR3 DNA reads TGTGCCAGCAGATTACAGGGTGGTAGCAATCAGCCCCAGCATTTT. This sequence encodes CASRLQGGSNQPQHF.

The V gene is TRBV28, the J gene TRBJ1-1; perhaps TRBD1 as D (6 bases). The CDR3 extends over 11 amino acids. V lost 10 bases to trimming and J lost 8 bases, with 14 bases between them. Per the germline V gene, CDR1 is MDHEN and CDR2 is SYDVKM. CDR3 sequence: CATILGTEAFF. The DNA of the CDR3 is TGTGCCACCATATTAGGGACAGAAGCTTTCTTT.

V usage is TRBV2 and J usage is TRBJ2-1, with 10 bases fitting TRBD2. Trimming at V came to 8 bases and at J to 7 bases, leaving 8 bases not matched to a gene. The CDR3 has 14 residues. Looked up from germline, CDR1 is SNHLY and CDR2 is FYNNEI. This chain's CDR3 is CASGSGRARNEQFF. As DNA, the CDR3 is TGTGCCAGCGGGAGCGGGAGGGCCAGAAATGAGCAGTTCTTC.

V is TRBV5-1 and J is TRBJ1-3; 8 bases are a match to TRBD1. The CDR3 is made up of 16 amino acids. Germline V CDR1 and CDR2: SGHRS, YFSETQ. V trimming: 1 base; J trimming: 1 base; junction bases outside the gene matches: 4. CDR3 DNA sequence: TGCGCCAGCAGCTTGCCCCGGACAGGGTCTGGAAACACCATATATTTT. It is translated as CASSLPRTGSGNTIYF.

This clone was detected ten times or more. The rearrangement uses TRBV9 and TRBJ1-2, with D tentatively TRBD1 (6 bases). The CDR3 length is 15 residues. Deletions cut 3 bases from V and 2 bases from J, with 14 bases between. Germline V gives CDR1 SGDLS, CDR2 YYNGEE. The CDR3 spells CASSATGTLNYGYTF. The CDR3 nucleotides read TGTGCCAGCAGCGCGACAGGTACCTTGAACTATGGCTACACCTTC.

The chain uses TRBV7-3 and TRBJ1-2; D unresolved. Germline V gene sequence: CDR1 SGHTA, CDR2 FQGTGA. V lost 2 bases and J 7 bases, leaving 8 bases between the germline ends. The CDR3 has 12 residues. The CDR3 region is CASSLLRVGYTF. DNA for the CDR3: TGTGCCAGCAGCTTACTGAGGGTTGGCTACACCTTC.

This clone has only one observation. The CDR3 coding sequence is TGTGCCAGCAGGGTCAAGGGGCCGAAGGGCTACACCTTC. It encodes CASRVKGPKGYTF. This sequence joins TRBV28 and TRBJ1-2; weak D call: TRBD1 (5 bases). The CDR3 covers 13 residues. Trimming stripped 6 bases from V and 8 bases from J, with 16 bases between. From germline, CDR1 is MDHEN and CDR2 SYDVKM.

V usage is TRBV7-2 and J usage is TRBJ2-1, with a possible D match to TRBD2 (5 bases). V lost 6 bases and J 9 bases, leaving 9 bases between the germline ends. CDR1 SGHTA and CDR2 FQGNSA come from the germline V gene. This CDR3 contains 11 residues. The CDR3 DNA reads as TGTGCCAGCAGGGGAGCCATTGAGCAGTTCTTC. This codes for CASRGAIEQFF.

The chain is built from TRBV7-9 and TRBJ1-2; 7 bases fit TRBD1. From germline, CDR1 is SEHNR and CDR2 FQNEAQ (reference sequence). The CDR3 covers 14 residues. V lost 2 bases to trimming and J lost 7 bases; unmatched junction nucleotides: 7. The CDR3 DNA reads TGTGCCAGCAGCTTAATGGCTGACAGGGCTGGCTACACCTTC. It yields the protein CASSLMADRAGYTF.

This clone is a singleton in its sample. The V gene is TRBV6-1, the J gene TRBJ1-2; 8 bases are shared with TRBD1. The germline CDR1 and CDR2 sequences are MNHNS and SASEGT. The V and J ends lost 3 bases and 2 bases, in that order; junction bases with no gene match: 11. CDR3 length equals 17 residues. DNA of the CDR3: TGTGCCAGCAGTGACCCCCCCGGGACAGGCGTAAACTATGGCTACACCTTC. It encodes CASSDPPGTGVNYGYTF.

The chain is built from TRBV5-1 and TRBJ1-2; D might be TRBD1 (5 bases). The CDR3 spans 14 residues. Trimming stripped 0 bases from V and 11 bases from J, with 17 bases between. Germline CDR1 is SGHRS and CDR2 is YFSETQ. CDR3 sequence: CASSLETGDRRYTF. The CDR3 region has the DNA TGCGCCAGCAGCTTGGAGACCGGAGACAGACGGTACACCTTC. Full variable domain (rest looked up from reference TRBV5-1 and TRBJ1-2): KAGVTQTPRYLIKTRGQQVTLSCSPISGHRSVSWYQQTPGQGLQFLFEYFSETQRNKGNFPGRFSGRQFSNSRSEMNVSTLELGDSALYLCASSLETGDRRYTFGSGTRLTVV.

J is TRBJ1-5 and V is TRBV5-1; 12 nucleotides agree with TRBD1. The CDR3 loop spans 16 amino acids. The V gene's germline CDR1 is SGHRS and CDR2 YFSETQ. V shed 0 bases and J 6 bases; nucleotides not matched to a gene: 4. The DNA of the CDR3 is TGCGCCAGCAGCTTGGCTAGGGACAGGGGGCCTCAGCCCCAGCATTTT. The encoded protein is CASSLARDRGPQPQHF. Together with reference TRBV5-1 and TRBJ1-5, the CDR3 gives the full variable domain: KAGVTQTPRYLIKTRGQQVTLSCSPISGHRSVSWYQQTPGQGLQFLFEYFSETQRNKGNFPGRFSGRQFSNSRSEMNVSTLELGDSALYLCASSLARDRGPQPQHFGDGTRLSIL.

This clone was detected once. The CDR3 region has the DNA TGTGCCAGCAGCCCCAACACGAACACTGAAGCTTTCTTT. Translation: CASSPNTNTEAFF. This chain connects TRBV7-3 to TRBJ1-1; D remains ambiguous. This CDR3 spans 13 amino acids. Trimming took 5 bases from V and 1 from J, leaving 8 bases between them. Germline assignment: CDR1 SGHTA and CDR2 FQGTGA. The full variable domain, its missing parts supplied by reference TRBV7-3 and TRBJ1-1, is GAGVSQTPSNKVTEKGKYVELRCDPISGHTALYWYRQSLGQGPEFLIYFQGTGAADDSGLPNDRFFAVRPEGSVSTLKIQRTERGDSAVYLCASSPNTNTEAFFGQGTRLTVV.

This clone appeared a single time. V and J are TRBV6-1 and TRBJ1-6; 8 positions agree with TRBD1. The CDR3 has 17 amino acids. V shed 0 bases, J shed 6 bases, and the junction held 7 bases outside the gene matches. Per the germline V gene, CDR1 is MNHNS and CDR2 is SASEGT. The CDR3 DNA is TGTGCCAGCAGTGAAGCCGACAGGGGCTCTGGTAATTCACCCCTCCACTTT. Translating gives CASSEADRGSGNSPLHF.

V usage is TRBV10-3 and J usage is TRBJ2-7; 8 bases fit TRBD1. There are 13 residues in the CDR3. Germline-derived CDR1 and CDR2 are ENHRY and SYGVKD. The V segment lost 4 bases and the J segment 4 bases; nucleotides outside the gene matches: 3. In nucleotides, the CDR3 is TGTGCCATCAGTGGTCAGGGGGCTTACGAGCAGTACTTC. Amino acids: CAISGQGAYEQYF.

The V gene is TRBV9, the J gene TRBJ2-2, with 13 bases fitting TRBD2. The V gene end was trimmed by 4 bases and the J gene end by 0 bases; junction bases not matched to a gene: 6. CDR1 is SGDLS and CDR2 is YYNGEE in the germline V gene. The CDR3 consists of 18 residues. CDR3 loop: CASSPLGLAGTNTGELFF. CDR3 nucleotide sequence: TGTGCCAGCAGCCCGCTGGGACTAGCGGGGACGAACACCGGGGAGCTGTTTTTT.

The CDR3: CASSLLGQGFGTNEKLFF. For the CDR3, the DNA is TGTGCCAGCAGCTTGCTGGGACAGGGGTTCGGCACTAATGAAAAACTGTTTTTT. The chain joins TRBV5-6 to TRBJ1-4; 10 bases match TRBD1. Germline V CDR1 and CDR2: SGHDT, YYEEEE. The J segment lost 2 bases and the V segment lost 1 base, leaving 8 bases of the junction unmatched. The CDR3 loop spans 18 amino acids. The full variable domain, its missing parts supplied by reference TRBV5-6 and TRBJ1-4, is DAGVTQSPTHLIKTRGQQVTLRCSPKSGHDTVSWYQQALGQGPQFIFQYYEEEERQRGNFPDRFSGHQFPNYSSELNVNALLLGDSALYLCASSLLGQGFGTNEKLFFGSGTQLSVL.

The genes are TRBV5-1 and TRBJ1-5; 9 bases are shared with TRBD1. The CDR3 contains 15 residues. CDR1 is SGHRS, CDR2 YFSETQ, per germline. V was clipped by 0 bases and J by 5 bases; unmatched bases: 3. CDR3 nucleotides: TGCGCCAGCAGCTTGGCGACAGGGGGGGATCAGCCCCAGCATTTT. Translated: CASSLATGGDQPQHF. Full variable domain (remainder filled in from reference TRBV5-1 and TRBJ1-5): KAGVTQTPRYLIKTRGQQVTLSCSPISGHRSVSWYQQTPGQGLQFLFEYFSETQRNKGNFPGRFSGRQFSNSRSEMNVSTLELGDSALYLCASSLATGGDQPQHFGDGTRLSIL.

This chain uses TRBV7-8 with TRBJ1-6; no definite D call. The ends were cut back, 2 bases at V and 9 bases at J, with 11 bases in the middle. The germline V gene encodes CDR1 SGHVS and CDR2 FQNEAQ. CDR3 length equals 14 residues. The CDR3 DNA reads as TGTGCCAGCAGCTTACTACTGAACTTTTCACCCCTCCACTTT. Protein product: CASSLLLNFSPLHF.

As DNA, the CDR3 is TGTGCCACCTCGGTCCGCCCCCCCCGAGGACAGGCGAATAAGGAGGATTCACCCCTCCACTTT. Amino acid sequence: CATSVRPPRGQANKEDSPLHF. This chain links TRBV15 with TRBJ1-6; TRBD1 agrees at 7 bases. The V and J ends lost 8 bases and 8 bases, in that order; junction bases with no gene match: 30. The CDR3 spans 21 residues. Germline values: CDR1 LNHNV, CDR2 YYDKDF (reference sequence).